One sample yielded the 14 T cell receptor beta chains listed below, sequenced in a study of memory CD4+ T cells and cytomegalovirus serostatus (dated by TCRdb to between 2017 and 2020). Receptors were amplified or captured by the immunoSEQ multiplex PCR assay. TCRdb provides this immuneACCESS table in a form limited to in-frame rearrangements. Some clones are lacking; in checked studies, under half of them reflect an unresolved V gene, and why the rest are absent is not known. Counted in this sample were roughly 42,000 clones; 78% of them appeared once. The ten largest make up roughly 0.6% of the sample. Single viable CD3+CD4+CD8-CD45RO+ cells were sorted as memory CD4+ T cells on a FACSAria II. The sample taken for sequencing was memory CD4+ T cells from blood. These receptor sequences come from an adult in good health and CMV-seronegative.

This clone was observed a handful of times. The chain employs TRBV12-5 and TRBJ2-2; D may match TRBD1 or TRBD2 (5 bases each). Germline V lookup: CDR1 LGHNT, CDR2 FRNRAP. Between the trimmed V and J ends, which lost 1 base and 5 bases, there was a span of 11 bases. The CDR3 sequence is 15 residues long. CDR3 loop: CASGLDLGGTGELFF. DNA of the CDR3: TGTGCTAGTGGTTTGGACCTTGGGGGTACCGGGGAGCTGTTTTTT.

CDR3 loop: CASSWDRGQVNTEAFF. The CDR3 DNA is TGTGCCAGCAGCTGGGACAGGGGGCAGGTGAACACTGAAGCTTTCTTT. This chain joins TRBV5-6 and TRBJ1-1, with 12 bases aligning to TRBD1. Per the germline V gene, CDR1 is SGHDT and CDR2 is YYEEEE. The length of the CDR3 is 16 residues. The V segment lost 3 bases and the J segment 0 bases; nucleotides outside the gene matches: 3.

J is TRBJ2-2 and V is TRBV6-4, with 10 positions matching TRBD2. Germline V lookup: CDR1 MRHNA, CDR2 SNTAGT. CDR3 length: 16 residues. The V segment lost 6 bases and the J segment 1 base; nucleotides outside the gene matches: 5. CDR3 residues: CASSRTSGVNTGELFF. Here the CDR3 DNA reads TGTGCCAGCAGCCGAACTAGCGGGGTGAACACCGGGGAGCTGTTTTTT.

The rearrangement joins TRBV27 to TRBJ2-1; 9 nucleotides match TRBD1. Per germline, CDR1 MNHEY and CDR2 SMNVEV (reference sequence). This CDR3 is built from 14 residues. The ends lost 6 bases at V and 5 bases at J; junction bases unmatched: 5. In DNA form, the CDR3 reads TGTGCCAGCAGAATCCGGACAGGGGACAATGAGCAGTTCTTC. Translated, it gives CASRIRTGDNEQFF.

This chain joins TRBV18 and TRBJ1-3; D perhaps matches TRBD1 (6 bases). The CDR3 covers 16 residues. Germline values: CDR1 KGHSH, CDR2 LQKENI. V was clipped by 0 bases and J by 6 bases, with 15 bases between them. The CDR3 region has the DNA TGTGCCAGCTCACCACCTCAGGGGATCTCGGAAAACACCATATATTTT. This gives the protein CASSPPQGISENTIYF.

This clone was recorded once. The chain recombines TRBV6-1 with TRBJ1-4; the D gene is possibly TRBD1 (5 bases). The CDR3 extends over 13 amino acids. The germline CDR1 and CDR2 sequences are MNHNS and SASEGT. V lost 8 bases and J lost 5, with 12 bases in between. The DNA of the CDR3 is TGTGCCAGCGCTGACAGATACAATGAAAAACTGTTTTTT. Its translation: CASADRYNEKLFF.

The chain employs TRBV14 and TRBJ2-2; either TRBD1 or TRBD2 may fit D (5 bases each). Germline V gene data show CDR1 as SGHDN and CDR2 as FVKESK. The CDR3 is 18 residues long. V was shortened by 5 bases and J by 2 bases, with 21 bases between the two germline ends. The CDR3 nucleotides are TGTGCCAGCAGCTCAAGAGCGGCCGGGACCAAAAACACCGGGGAGCTGTTTTTT. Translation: CASSSRAAGTKNTGELFF.

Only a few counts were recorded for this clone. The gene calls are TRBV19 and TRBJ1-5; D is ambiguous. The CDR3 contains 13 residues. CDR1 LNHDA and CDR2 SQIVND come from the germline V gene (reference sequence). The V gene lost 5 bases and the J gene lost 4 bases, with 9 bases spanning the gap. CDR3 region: CASSGRQNQPQHF. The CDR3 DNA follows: TGTGCCAGTAGTGGCCGGCAAAATCAGCCCCAGCATTTT.

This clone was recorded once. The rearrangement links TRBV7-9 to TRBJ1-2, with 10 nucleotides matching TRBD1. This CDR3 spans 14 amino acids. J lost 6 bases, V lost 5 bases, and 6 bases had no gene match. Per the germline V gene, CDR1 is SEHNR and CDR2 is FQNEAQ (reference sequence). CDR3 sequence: CASSKAGTGDGYTF. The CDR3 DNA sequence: TGTGCCAGCAGCAAGGCCGGGACAGGGGATGGCTACACCTTC.

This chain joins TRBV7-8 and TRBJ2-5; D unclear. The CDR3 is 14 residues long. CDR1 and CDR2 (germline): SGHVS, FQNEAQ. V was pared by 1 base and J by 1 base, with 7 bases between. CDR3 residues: CASSLGWSQETQYF. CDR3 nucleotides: TGTGCCAGCAGCTTAGGGTGGTCCCAAGAGACCCAGTACTTC.

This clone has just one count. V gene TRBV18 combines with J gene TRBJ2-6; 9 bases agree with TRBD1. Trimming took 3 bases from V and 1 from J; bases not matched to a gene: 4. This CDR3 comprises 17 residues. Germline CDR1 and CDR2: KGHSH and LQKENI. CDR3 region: CASSPRDRASGANVLTF. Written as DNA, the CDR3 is TGTGCCAGCTCACCCCGGGACAGGGCATCTGGGGCCAACGTCCTGACTTTC.

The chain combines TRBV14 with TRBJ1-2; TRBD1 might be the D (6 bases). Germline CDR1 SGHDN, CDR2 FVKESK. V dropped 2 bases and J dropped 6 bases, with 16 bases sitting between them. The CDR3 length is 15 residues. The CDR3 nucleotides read TGTGCCAGCAGCCAAACAGGGTTTTTCGGAGATGGCTACACCTTC. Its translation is CASSQTGFFGDGYTF.

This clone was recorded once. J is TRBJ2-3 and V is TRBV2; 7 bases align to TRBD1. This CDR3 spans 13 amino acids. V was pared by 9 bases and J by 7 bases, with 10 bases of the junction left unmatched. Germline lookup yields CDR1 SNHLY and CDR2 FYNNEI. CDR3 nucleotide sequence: TGTGCCAGGGAGACACAGGGGTTGCATACGCAGTATTTT. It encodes CARETQGLHTQYF.

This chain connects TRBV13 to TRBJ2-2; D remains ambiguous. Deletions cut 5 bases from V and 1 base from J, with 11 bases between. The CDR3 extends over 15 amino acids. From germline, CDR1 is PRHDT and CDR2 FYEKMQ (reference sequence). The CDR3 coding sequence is TGTGCCAGCAGCCCGGCGACACAGAACACCGGGGAGCTGTTTTTT. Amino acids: CASSPATQNTGELFF.